This T cell receptor beta chain originates from a study of T cell responses to AZD1222 COVID-19 vaccine. Study-wide findings and caveats: Spike-specific TCR breadth and depth grew following two AZD1222 doses. Females made up more of the donors, who were largely white British, and clonal diversity may have come out too low. Researchers report vaccine-associated CD4 TCRs spanning spike, with dominance at 160-218 and 743-854.

Germline assignment: CDR1 SGHRS and CDR2 YFSETQ. V lost 5 bases and J lost 0; bases outside the gene matches: 3. The CDR3 covers 14 residues. Some clones are missing from TCRdb's copy, which holds only in-frame ones; the method was immunoSEQ multiplex PCR. The sample contains 180,000 or so clones, approximately 93% of which appear only once. Comments on this clone: Its specificity is not known.

This specimen was peripheral blood, taken 28 days after the second AZD1222 dose. The gene calls are TRBV5-1 and TRBJ2-3; 7 bases match TRBD2. This clonotype originated in an adult who received the AZD1222 COVID-19 vaccine. The CDR3 region has the DNA TGCGCCAGCAGAGCGGGGACGAGCACAGATACGCAGTATTTT. It codes for CASRAGTSTDTQYF. Filled out from reference TRBV5-1 and TRBJ2-3, the complete variable domain reads KAGVTQTPRYLIKTRGQQVTLSCSPISGHRSVSWYQQTPGQGLQFLFEYFSETQRNKGNFPGRFSGRQFSNSRSEMNVSTLELGDSALYLCASRAGTSTDTQYFGPGTRLTVL.